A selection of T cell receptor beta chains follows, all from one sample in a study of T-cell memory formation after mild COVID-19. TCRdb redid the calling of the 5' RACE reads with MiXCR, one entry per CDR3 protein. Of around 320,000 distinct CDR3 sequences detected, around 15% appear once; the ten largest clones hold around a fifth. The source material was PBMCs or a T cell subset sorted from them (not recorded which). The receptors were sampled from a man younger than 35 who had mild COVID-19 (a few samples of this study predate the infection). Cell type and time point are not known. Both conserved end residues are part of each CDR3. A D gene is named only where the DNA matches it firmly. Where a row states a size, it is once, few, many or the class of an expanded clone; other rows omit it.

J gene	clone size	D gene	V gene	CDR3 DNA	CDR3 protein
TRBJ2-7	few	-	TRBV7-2	TGTGCCAGCAGCCCCCCGGGTCCAAGCGAGCAGTACTTC	CASSPPGPSEQYF
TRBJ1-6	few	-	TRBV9	TGTGCCAGCAGCTCAGGGGTAGGGCTAGGGTCACCCCTCCACTTT	CASSSGVGLGSPLHF
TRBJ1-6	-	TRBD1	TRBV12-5	TGTGCTAGCCAGACAGGGGTCGGTAATTCACCCCTCCACTTT	CASQTGVGNSPLHF
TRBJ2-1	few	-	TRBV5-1	TGCGCCAGCAGCTTCTTTCAGGGCAACAATGAGCAGTTCTTC	CASSFFQGNNEQFF
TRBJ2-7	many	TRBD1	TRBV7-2	TGTGCCAGCAGCCCGGGGACAGGGTCGATCTACGAGCAGTACTTC	CASSPGTGSIYEQYF
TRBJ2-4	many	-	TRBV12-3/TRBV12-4	TGTGCCAGCAGTTTCGGACCGGGGCTGAGCGATGGCAAAAACATTCAGTACTTC	CASSFGPGLSDGKNIQYF
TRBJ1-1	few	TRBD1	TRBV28	TGTGCCAGCAGGAAAGGGGGCACGAACACTGAAGCTTTCTTT	CASRKGGTNTEAFF
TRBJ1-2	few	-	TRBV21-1	TGTGCCAGCAGCATCCCTCCCTACTATGGCTACACCTTC	CASSIPPYYGYTF
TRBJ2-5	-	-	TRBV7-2	TGTGCCAGCAGCCTAAAGGTGACCCAGTACTTC	CASSLKVTQYF
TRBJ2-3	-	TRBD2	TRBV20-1	TGCAGTGCTAGAGACCGCGGGGGGGCGGGCACAGATACGCAGTATTTT	CSARDRGGAGTDTQYF
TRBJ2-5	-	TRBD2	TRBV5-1	TGCGCCAGCAGCGCTCGGGACTACAAAGAGACCCAGTACTTC	CASSARDYKETQYF
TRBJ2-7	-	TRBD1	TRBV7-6	TGTGCCAGCAGCCCACGGACAGGTTTGTTCACCTACGAGCAGTACTTC	CASSPRTGLFTYEQYF
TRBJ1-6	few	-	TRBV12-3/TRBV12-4	TGTGCCAGTGGAGGGGCCGGAAATTCACCCCTCCACTTT	CASGGAGNSPLHF
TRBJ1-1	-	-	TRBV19	TGTGCCAGTAGTATTACGGTGGGGGGCACTGAAGCTTTCTTT	CASSITVGGTEAFF
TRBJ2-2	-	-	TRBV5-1	TGCGCCAGCAGCTTCGGGCAGCCCGGGGAGCTGTTTTTT	CASSFGQPGELFF
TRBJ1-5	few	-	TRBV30	TGTGCCTGGAGTGAGGAGTCGGATCAGCCCCAGCATTTT	CAWSEESDQPQHF
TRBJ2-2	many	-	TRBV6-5	TGTGCCAGCAGTAGGCGACCTGAAACCGGGGAGCTGTTTTTT	CASSRRPETGELFF
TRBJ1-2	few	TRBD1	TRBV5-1	TGCGCCAGCAGCTTGGCACAGGGGGCGATTAATGGCTACACCTTC	CASSLAQGAINGYTF
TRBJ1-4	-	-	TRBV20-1	TGCAGTGCTCCCAGGGGAATGGATGAAAAACTGTTTTTT	CSAPRGMDEKLFF
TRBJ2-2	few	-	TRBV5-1	TGCGCCAGCAGCTTTCAGGGAACCGGGGAGCTGTTTTTT	CASSFQGTGELFF
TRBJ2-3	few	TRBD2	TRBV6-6	TGTGCCAGCAGTTTCCTACTTGGACTAGCGGGGGGAGCCACAGATACGCAGTATTTT	CASSFLLGLAGGATDTQYF
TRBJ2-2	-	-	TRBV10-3	TGTGCCATCAGTCCAGAGCCGAACACCGGGGAGCTGTTTTTT	CAISPEPNTGELFF
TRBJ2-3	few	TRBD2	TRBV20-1	TGCAGTGCTAGTGGACTAGCGGGGGGTAGAACAGATACGCAGTATTTT	CSASGLAGGRTDTQYF
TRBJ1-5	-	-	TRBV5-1	TGCGCCAGCAGCCAGGGGTATGGCAATCAGCCCCAGCATTTT	CASSQGYGNQPQHF
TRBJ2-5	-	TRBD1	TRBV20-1	TGCAGTGCTAGAGGGGCGGGGGACAGGGAGGAGACCCAGTACTTC	CSARGAGDREETQYF
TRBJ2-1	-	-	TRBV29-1	TGCAGCGTTGAGCCCTTAGGGGGATTCCTAATAACCTACAATGAGCAGTTCTTC	CSVEPLGGFLITYNEQFF
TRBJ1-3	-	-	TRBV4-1	TGCGCCAGCAGCCAAGATCTGGAGTCCTTCGGAAACACCATATATTTT	CASSQDLESFGNTIYF
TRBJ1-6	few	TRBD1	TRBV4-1	TGCGCCAGCAGCCAAGCCGGGACAGGGGTAAATTCACCCCTCCACTTT	CASSQAGTGVNSPLHF
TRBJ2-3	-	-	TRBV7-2	TGTGCCAGCAGCTTAGACAGGCCTAGCACAGATACGCAGTATTTT	CASSLDRPSTDTQYF
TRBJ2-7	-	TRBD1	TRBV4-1	TGCGCCAGCAGCCCAATCCCGGGACAGGGAAGCGAGCAGTACTTC	CASSPIPGQGSEQYF
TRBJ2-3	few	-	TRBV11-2	TGTGCCAGCAGCCCCATGGGGGGAGCAGATACGCAGTATTTT	CASSPMGGADTQYF
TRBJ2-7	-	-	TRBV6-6	TGTGCCAGCAGTTACTCGGAGGCGGGGCCCTACGAGCAGTACTTC	CASSYSEAGPYEQYF
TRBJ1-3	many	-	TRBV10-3	TGTGCCATCAGACTCGGGGGGCGGTCTGGAAACACCATATATTTT	CAIRLGGRSGNTIYF
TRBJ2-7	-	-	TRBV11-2	TGTGCCAGCAGCTTAAGTCCGGGCTACGAGCAGTACTTC	CASSLSPGYEQYF
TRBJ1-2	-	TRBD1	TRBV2	TGTGCCAGCTCCGGGACAGCCCTTAACTATGGCTACACCTTC	CASSGTALNYGYTF
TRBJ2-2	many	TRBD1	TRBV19	TGTGCCAGTAGCCAGGGAGGACAGGGGATGACCGGGGAGCTGTTTTTT	CASSQGGQGMTGELFF
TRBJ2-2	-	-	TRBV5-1	TGCGCCAGCAGCGGGGGGTTCAACACCGGGGAGCTGTTTTTT	CASSGGFNTGELFF
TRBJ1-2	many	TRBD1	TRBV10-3	TGTGCCACCGGGACCGGGACAGGGTATCAAGGCTACACCTTC	CATGTGTGYQGYTF
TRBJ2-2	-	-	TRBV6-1	TGTGCCAGCAGACCGGGGGGCGCGAACACCGGGGAGCTGTTTTTT	CASRPGGANTGELFF
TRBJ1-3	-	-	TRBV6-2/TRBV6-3	TGTGCCAGCACCTACGGAGGGGCCCGTGGAAACACCATATATTTT	CASTYGGARGNTIYF
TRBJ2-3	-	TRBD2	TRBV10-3	TGTGCCATCAGTTGGGGAGCGGGGGCCGCCAGCACAGATACGCAGTATTTT	CAISWGAGAASTDTQYF
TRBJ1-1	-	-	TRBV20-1	TGCAGTGCCCCGCAGGGTTCGCTGAACACTGAAGCTTTCTTT	CSAPQGSLNTEAFF
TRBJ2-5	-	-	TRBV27	TGTGCCAGCAGTTCGGGGTGTGCAGAGACCCAGTACTTC	CASSSGCAETQYF
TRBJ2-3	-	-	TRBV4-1	TGCGCCAGCAGCCAGATAGGGACGCAGTATTTT	CASSQIGTQYF
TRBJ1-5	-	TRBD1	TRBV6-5	TGTGCCAGCAGCCCCAGGACAGGGACGATAAGCAATCAGCCCCAGCATTTT	CASSPRTGTISNQPQHF
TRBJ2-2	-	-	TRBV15	TGTGCCACCAGCAGGTCAGTCGCGGACACCGGGGAGCTGTTTTTT	CATSRSVADTGELFF
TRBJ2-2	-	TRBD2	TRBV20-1	TGCAGTGCTAGTGCTAGCGGGCCTAACACCGGGGAGCTGTTTTTT	CSASASGPNTGELFF
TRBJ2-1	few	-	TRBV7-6	TGTGCCAGCAGCCCAGGGGGGCGTTCGGAGCAGTTCTTC	CASSPGGRSEQFF
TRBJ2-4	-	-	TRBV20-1	TGCAGTGCCCAACGGGGAGGAAGCAAAAACATTCAGTACTTC	CSAQRGGSKNIQYF
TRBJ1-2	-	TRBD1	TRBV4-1	TGCGCCAGCAGCCAAGCAGGGGGCAAGAGCTATGGCTACACCTTC	CASSQAGGKSYGYTF